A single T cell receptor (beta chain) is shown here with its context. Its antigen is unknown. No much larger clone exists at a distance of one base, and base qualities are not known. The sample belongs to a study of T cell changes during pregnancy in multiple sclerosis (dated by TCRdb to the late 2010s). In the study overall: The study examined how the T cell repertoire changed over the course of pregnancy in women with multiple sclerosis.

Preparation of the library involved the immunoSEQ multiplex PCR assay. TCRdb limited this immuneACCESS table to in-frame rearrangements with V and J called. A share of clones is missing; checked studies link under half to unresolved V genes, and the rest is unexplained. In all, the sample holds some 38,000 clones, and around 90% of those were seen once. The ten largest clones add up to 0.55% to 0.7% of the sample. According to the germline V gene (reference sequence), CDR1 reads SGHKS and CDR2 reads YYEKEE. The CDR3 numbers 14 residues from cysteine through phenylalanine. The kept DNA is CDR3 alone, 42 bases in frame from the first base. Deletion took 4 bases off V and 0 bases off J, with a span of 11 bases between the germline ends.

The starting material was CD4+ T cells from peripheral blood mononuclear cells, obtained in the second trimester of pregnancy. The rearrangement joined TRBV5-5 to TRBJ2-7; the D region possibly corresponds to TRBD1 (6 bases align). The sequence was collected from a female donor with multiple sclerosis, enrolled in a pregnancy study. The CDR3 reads CASSPQGISYEQYF. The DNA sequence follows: TGTGCCAGCAGCCCCCAGGGGATCTCCTACGAGCAGTACTTC.